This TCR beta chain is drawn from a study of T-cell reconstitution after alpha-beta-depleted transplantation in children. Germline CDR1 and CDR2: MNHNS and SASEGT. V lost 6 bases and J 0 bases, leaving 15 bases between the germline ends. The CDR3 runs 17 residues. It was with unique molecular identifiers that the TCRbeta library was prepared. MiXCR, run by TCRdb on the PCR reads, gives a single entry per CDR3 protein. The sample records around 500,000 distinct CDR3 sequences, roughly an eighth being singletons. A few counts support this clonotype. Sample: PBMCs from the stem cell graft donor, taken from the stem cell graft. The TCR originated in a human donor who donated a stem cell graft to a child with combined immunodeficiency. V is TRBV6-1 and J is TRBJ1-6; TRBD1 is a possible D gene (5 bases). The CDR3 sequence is CASRFGTGSSYNSPLHF. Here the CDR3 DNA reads TGTGCCAGCAGATTCGGGACGGGGAGCTCCTATAATTCACCCCTCCACTTT.